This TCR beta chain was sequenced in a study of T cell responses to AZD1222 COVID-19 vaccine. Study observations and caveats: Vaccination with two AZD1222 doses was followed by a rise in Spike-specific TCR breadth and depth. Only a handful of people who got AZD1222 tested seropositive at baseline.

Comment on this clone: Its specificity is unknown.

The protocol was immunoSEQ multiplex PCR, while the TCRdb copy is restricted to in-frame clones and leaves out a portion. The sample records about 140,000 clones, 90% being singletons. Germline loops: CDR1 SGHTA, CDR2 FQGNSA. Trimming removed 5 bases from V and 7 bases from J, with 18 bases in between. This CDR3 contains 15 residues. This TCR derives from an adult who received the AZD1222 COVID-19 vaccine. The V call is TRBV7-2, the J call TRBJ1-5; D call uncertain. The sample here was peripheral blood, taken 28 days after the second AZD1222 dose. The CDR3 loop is CASSPTSSVGQPQHF. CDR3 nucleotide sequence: TGTGCCAGCAGCCCAACGTCCTCAGTCGGGCAGCCCCAGCATTTT.